What follows are 32 T cell receptor beta chains derived from one specimen sequenced in a study of Ad26.COV2.S vaccination and SARS-CoV-2 variants. Sequenced by immunoSEQ multiplex PCR; TCRdb stores in-frame clones only, minus some. The table includes approximately 420,000 clones, less than 90% detected once. Treatment described: roughly 18 received Ad26.COV2.S at low or high dose, single or two shots; 5 received placebo; per-sample allocation not given. Collection of samples fell on day 63 after the first vaccine or placebo injection. Sequenced here: peripheral blood, sampled in a trial of Ad26.COV2.S vaccine versus placebo. These receptors were obtained from a person aged 18 to 59 who received the Ad26.COV2.S COVID-19 vaccine or a placebo.

V is TRBV5-1 and J is TRBJ2-2, with a weak D call TRBD1 (6 bases). Trimming removed 6 bases at V and 0 bases at J, with 9 bases between. This CDR3 has 14 residues. Germline values: CDR1 SGHRS, CDR2 YFSETQ. CDR3 DNA: TGCGCCAGCAAAGGGGGACCGAACACCGGGGAGCTGTTTTTT. Its translation: CASKGGPNTGELFF.

The rearrangement uses TRBV6-5 and TRBJ2-5; D possibly corresponds to TRBD1 (6 bases). Germline values: CDR1 MNHEY, CDR2 SVGAGI. The CDR3 is made up of 14 amino acids. The V end was cut by 6 bases, the J end by 5 bases, with 16 bases between. The chain's CDR3 is CASSKGHFGETQYF. CDR3 in DNA: TGTGCCAGCAGCAAGGGACATTTCGGGGAGACCCAGTACTTC.

This clone was seen once. V gene TRBV7-9 combines with J gene TRBJ1-2; unclear D gene. Germline lookup yields CDR1 SEHNR and CDR2 FQNEAQ (reference sequence). Trimming shortened V by 2 bases and J by 7 bases, and 5 bases separated the two germline ends. The length of the CDR3 is 11 residues. CDR3 in amino acids: CASSLSFGYTF. DNA for the CDR3: TGTGCCAGCAGCTTATCGTTTGGCTACACCTTC.

The chain has TRBV15 and TRBJ2-1; D gene unclear. Germline V gene data show CDR1 as LNHNV and CDR2 as YYDKDF (reference sequence). Deletions cut 0 bases from V and 5 bases from J, with 8 bases between. The CDR3 consists of 14 residues. The CDR3 DNA follows: TGTGCCACCAGCAGAGATAAGGAGAACAATGAGCAGTTCTTC. It codes for CATSRDKENNEQFF.

The V gene is TRBV7-8, the J gene TRBJ1-2, with 8 bases identical to TRBD1. J was trimmed by 0 bases and V by 8 bases; bases with no gene match: 14. In germline, CDR1 is SGHVS, CDR2 FQNEAQ. CDR3 size: 17 residues. CDR3 nucleotide sequence: TGTGCCAGCTCCCGGCTACGGACAGGGACGGCTAACTATGGCTACACCTTC. The encoded protein is CASSRLRTGTANYGYTF.

V is TRBV4-1 and J is TRBJ1-2; possibly TRBD1 for D (5 bases). CDR3 length: 15 residues. Germline V gene lookup returns CDR1 MGHRA and CDR2 YSYEKL. Between the trimmed V and J ends, which lost 0 bases and 8 bases, there was a span of 16 bases. The chain's CDR3 is CASSQDREGFRGYTF. CDR3 nucleotides: TGCGCCAGCAGCCAAGACAGGGAAGGGTTTAGAGGCTACACCTTC.

CDR3 bases: TGTGCCAGCAGTCCAAATCAGGACCTGAACACTGAAGCTTTCTTT. Translating gives CASSPNQDLNTEAFF. V gene TRBV27 combines with J gene TRBJ1-1; D remains ambiguous. Trimming took 5 bases from V and 0 from J, leaving 13 bases between them. Germline lookup yields CDR1 MNHEY and CDR2 SMNVEV (reference sequence). This CDR3 has 15 residues.

This chain links TRBV9 with TRBJ2-5; 7 bases align to TRBD2. This CDR3 is 17 amino acids long. The germline V gene has CDR1 SGDLS and CDR2 YYNGEE. V shed 0 bases, J shed 7 bases, and the junction held 15 bases outside the gene matches. The CDR3 DNA is TGTGCCAGCAGCGTAGCCCTGGGGGGGTCCGTTGGTGGGACCCAGTACTTC. It codes for CASSVALGGSVGGTQYF.

This clone occurred once. The chain couples TRBV2 to TRBJ1-2, with a weak D call TRBD1 (5 bases). CDR3 length: 13 amino acids. Trimming pared 6 bases from V and 3 bases from J, leaving 11 bases between. Germline V gives CDR1 SNHLY, CDR2 FYNNEI. The CDR3 sequence: CASRREGDYGYTF. CDR3 DNA sequence: TGTGCCAGCAGGCGCGAAGGGGACTATGGCTACACCTTC.

The J gene is TRBJ1-5, the V gene TRBV6-5, with D uncertain. CDR1 is MNHEY and CDR2 is SVGAGI in the germline V gene. This CDR3 region has 14 residues. The V gene lost 7 bases and the J gene lost 1 base, with 11 bases spanning the gap. The CDR3 loop is CASMKVGSNQPQHF. CDR3 DNA sequence: TGTGCCAGCATGAAGGTTGGGAGCAATCAGCCCCAGCATTTT.

J is TRBJ1-1 and V is TRBV19, with D uncertain. V was cut by 9 bases and J by 6 bases, with 14 bases left in between. Germline-derived CDR1 and CDR2 are LNHDA and SQIVND (reference sequence). The CDR3 sequence is 12 residues long. The CDR3 nucleotides are TGTGCCAGCAGGTCCCGGCCCGCTGAAGCTTTCTTT. This sequence encodes CASRSRPAEAFF.

The rearrangement uses TRBV6-5 and TRBJ2-7; the match to TRBD2 covers 9 bases. Germline values: CDR1 MNHEY, CDR2 SVGAGI. V was pared by 2 bases and J by 2 bases, with 1 base of the junction left unmatched. CDR3 size: 14 residues. CDR3 amino acids: CASSYKRGAYEQYF. The CDR3, as DNA: TGTGCCAGCAGTTACAAGCGGGGGGCCTACGAGCAGTACTTC.

The rearrangement links TRBV28 to TRBJ1-5; perhaps TRBD1 as D (5 bases). The CDR3 is 13 amino acids. From germline, CDR1 is MDHEN and CDR2 SYDVKM. Trimming stripped 4 bases from V and 5 bases from J, with 9 bases between. The CDR3 here is CASSSARDQPQHF. The CDR3 coding sequence is TGTGCCAGCAGTTCTGCCAGGGATCAGCCCCAGCATTTT. The variable domain in full, completed from reference TRBV28 and TRBJ1-5, reads DVKVTQSSRYLVKRTGEKVFLECVQDMDHENMFWYRQDPGLGLRLIYFSYDVKMKEKGDIPEGYSVSREKKERFSLILESASTNQTSMYLCASSSARDQPQHFGDGTRLSIL.

This chain uses TRBV6-5 with TRBJ2-7; a weak D match, TRBD1 (6 bases). Trimming cost V 0 bases and J 5 bases, with 14 bases left between them. The CDR3 extends over 15 amino acids. Germline V gene data show CDR1 as MNHEY and CDR2 as SVGAGI. CDR3 nucleotide sequence: TGTGCCAGCAGTTACTCAGGTCAGGGGTGGGACGAGCAGTACTTC. Amino acids: CASSYSGQGWDEQYF.

The rearrangement links TRBV5-4 to TRBJ2-3; D might be TRBD1 or TRBD2, each matching 5 bases. The CDR3 runs 11 residues. V was pared by 5 bases and J by 6 bases, with 7 bases between. CDR1 and CDR2 from the germline V gene are SGHNT and YYREEE (reference sequence). CDR3: CASRGEDTQYF. The CDR3, as DNA: TGTGCCAGCAGGGGGGAGGATACGCAGTATTTT.

The chain recombines TRBV28 with TRBJ2-5, with D perhaps matching TRBD2 (5 bases). This CDR3 is 16 amino acids long. V dropped 3 bases and J dropped 2 bases, with 16 bases sitting between them. Germline V gene sequence: CDR1 MDHEN, CDR2 SYDVKM. The DNA for the CDR3 is TGTGCCAGCAGTTTTTTTTCTTGGAAGCGGCAAGAGACCCAGTACTTC. This codes for CASSFFSWKRQETQYF.

The DNA for the CDR3 is TGTGCCAGCAGTCCAGGGGTGAACACCGGGGAGCTGTTTTTT. Its translation: CASSPGVNTGELFF. The rearrangement joins TRBV11-2 to TRBJ2-2; perhaps TRBD1 as D (6 bases). V was trimmed by 6 bases and J by 1 base, leaving 9 bases between them. This CDR3 comprises 14 residues. CDR1 and CDR2 (germline): SGHAT, FQNNGV.

The rearrangement uses TRBV6-2 or TRBV6-3 and TRBJ1-2, with 7 nucleotides matching TRBD1. Germline trimming cut 6 bases from V and 2 bases from J; bases unmatched to any gene: 6. The germline V gene encodes CDR1 MNHEY and CDR2 SVGEGT. The CDR3 is 14 residues long. The CDR3 DNA sequence: TGTGCCAGCAGCTGGGACAGCCTAAACTATGGCTACACCTTC. Translated, it gives CASSWDSLNYGYTF.

The gene calls are TRBV3-1 (or the pseudogene TRBV3-2) and TRBJ2-5; 14 bases line up with TRBD2. Looked up from germline, CDR1 is LGHDT and CDR2 is YNNKEL (reference sequence). V trimming: 10 bases; J trimming: 4 bases; junction bases outside the gene matches: 14. This CDR3 region has 17 residues. This chain's CDR3 is CATSGTSGGSGTETQYF. The CDR3 DNA is TGTGCCACGAGCGGGACTAGCGGGGGAAGTGGGACAGAGACCCAGTACTTC.

The chain recombines TRBV19 with TRBJ2-3; D is perhaps TRBD1 or TRBD2 (5 bases each). The CDR3 sequence is 15 residues long. V was shortened by 4 bases and J by 2 bases, with 13 bases between the two germline ends. CDR1 is LNHDA and CDR2 is SQIVND in the germline V gene (reference sequence). The CDR3 region has the DNA TGTGCCAGTAGTAAGGGACCCTTATCCACAGATACGCAGTATTTT. It is translated as CASSKGPLSTDTQYF.

The V gene is TRBV6-5, the J gene TRBJ2-5, with no clear D. CDR1 and CDR2 (germline): MNHEY, SVGAGI. The CDR3 has 15 residues. V lost 0 bases, J lost 1 base, and 9 bases lay in between. The CDR3 coding sequence is TGTGCCAGCAGTTACTCAGGTTTCCCCCAAGAGACCCAGTACTTC. Protein product: CASSYSGFPQETQYF.

The rearrangement joins TRBV30 to TRBJ2-2, with 7 positions matching TRBD1. V lost 5 bases to trimming and J lost 5 bases; unmatched junction nucleotides: 5. Per the germline V gene, CDR1 is GTSNPN and CDR2 is SVGIG (reference sequence). The CDR3 extends over 13 amino acids. In DNA form, the CDR3 reads TGTGCCTGGGAGCCACAGGGGACCGGGGAGCTGTTTTTT. As protein: CAWEPQGTGELFF.

The chain has TRBV9 and TRBJ1-1, with 8 bases matching TRBD1. V lost 4 bases, J lost 8 bases, and 13 bases stayed unmatched. The CDR3 consists of 15 residues. The V gene's germline CDR1 is SGDLS and CDR2 YYNGEE. This CDR3 is CASSPRTGTRVEAFF. The CDR3 coding sequence is TGTGCCAGCAGCCCCCGGACAGGGACTCGGGTGGAAGCTTTCTTT.

A remark on this clone: Other DNA sequences within the sample encode an identical CDR3. This chain joins TRBV5-1 and TRBJ1-1; D is ambiguous. In germline, CDR1 is SGHRS, CDR2 YFSETQ. Trimming cost V 4 bases and J 2 bases, with 6 bases left between them. The CDR3 consists of 12 residues. The CDR3 is CASSGDNTEAFF. CDR3 nucleotides: TGCGCCAGCAGCGGAGACAACACTGAAGCTTTCTTT.

The chain joins TRBV4-1 to TRBJ1-2, with D tentatively TRBD1 (5 bases). This CDR3 contains 15 residues. V lost 8 bases and J 2 bases, leaving 18 bases between the germline ends. CDR1 is MGHRA, CDR2 YSYEKL, per germline. The CDR3 spells CASRRLEGLNYGYTF. The CDR3 DNA reads as TGCGCCAGCCGCCGCCTTGAGGGGCTAAACTATGGCTACACCTTC.

Comment on this clone: Other nucleotide sequences from this sample produce the same CDR3. DNA for the CDR3: TGCGCCAGCAGCCAAGAGGGAGGATCCTACGAGCAGTACTTC. This sequence encodes CASSQEGGSYEQYF. The rearrangement uses TRBV4-1 and TRBJ2-7; weak D call: TRBD2 (6 bases). Trimming stripped 0 bases from V and 1 base from J, with 7 bases between. The CDR3 is 14 amino acids. Per germline, CDR1 MGHRA and CDR2 YSYEKL.

This chain connects TRBV18 to TRBJ1-5; tentative D call: TRBD1 (6 bases). CDR1 is KGHSH and CDR2 is LQKENI in the germline V gene. The CDR3 is 14 amino acids. V was shortened by 6 bases and J by 6 bases, with 15 bases between the two germline ends. The CDR3 sequence is CASSVGGAGQPQHF. CDR3 sequence (DNA): TGTGCCAGCTCCGTGGGGGGGGCAGGTCAGCCCCAGCATTTT.

The genes are TRBV19 and TRBJ2-7; TRBD2 is a possible D gene (6 bases). Trimming pared 5 bases from V and 6 bases from J, leaving 23 bases between. The CDR3 consists of 16 residues. Germline CDR1 is LNHDA and CDR2 is SQIVND (reference sequence). In DNA, the CDR3 is TGTGCCAGTAGTGCCGCGGGGATGGGGCTCCTCGGCGAGCAGTACTTC. Amino acid sequence: CASSAAGMGLLGEQYF.

The J gene is TRBJ2-6, the V gene TRBV3-1 (or the pseudogene TRBV3-2); D is unresolved. The CDR3 totals 15 residues. Germline V gene sequence: CDR1 LGHDT, CDR2 YNNKEL (reference sequence). With 4 bases removed from V and 0 bases from J, the gap between germline ends came to 7 bases. The CDR3 DNA reads TGTGCCAGCAGCCCACAGTACTCTGGGGCCAACGTCCTGACTTTC. Protein product: CASSPQYSGANVLTF.

This clone was counted once. The V gene is TRBV4-1, the J gene TRBJ1-2, with TRBD1 matching over 10 bases. The length of the CDR3 is 17 residues. The germline gives CDR1 MGHRA, CDR2 YSYEKL. Unmatched junction bases numbered 5, after V lost 0 bases and J lost 1 base. CDR3 DNA sequence: TGCGCCAGCAGCCAAGATAGGGGGACAGGGGATAACTATGGCTACACCTTC. It is translated as CASSQDRGTGDNYGYTF.

This clone was found once. The chain links TRBV11-2 to TRBJ2-5; D tentatively reads TRBD1 or TRBD2 (5 bases each). Germline CDR1 SGHAT, CDR2 FQNNGV. V was trimmed by 1 base and J by 5 bases, leaving 14 bases between them. The CDR3 length is 15 residues. CDR3 sequence: CASSLVRGAGETQYF. The DNA of the CDR3 is TGTGCCAGCAGCTTAGTAAGAGGGGCTGGGGAGACCCAGTACTTC.

The gene calls are TRBV4-3 and TRBJ1-1; possibly TRBD1 for D (6 bases). V lost 4 bases to trimming and J lost 4 bases, with 16 bases between them. The germline CDR1 and CDR2 sequences are LGHNA and YSLEER. The CDR3 consists of 15 residues. The CDR3 is CASSRRLSGATEAFF. The CDR3 nucleotides are TGCGCCAGCAGCCGACGCCTATCGGGGGCCACTGAAGCTTTCTTT.